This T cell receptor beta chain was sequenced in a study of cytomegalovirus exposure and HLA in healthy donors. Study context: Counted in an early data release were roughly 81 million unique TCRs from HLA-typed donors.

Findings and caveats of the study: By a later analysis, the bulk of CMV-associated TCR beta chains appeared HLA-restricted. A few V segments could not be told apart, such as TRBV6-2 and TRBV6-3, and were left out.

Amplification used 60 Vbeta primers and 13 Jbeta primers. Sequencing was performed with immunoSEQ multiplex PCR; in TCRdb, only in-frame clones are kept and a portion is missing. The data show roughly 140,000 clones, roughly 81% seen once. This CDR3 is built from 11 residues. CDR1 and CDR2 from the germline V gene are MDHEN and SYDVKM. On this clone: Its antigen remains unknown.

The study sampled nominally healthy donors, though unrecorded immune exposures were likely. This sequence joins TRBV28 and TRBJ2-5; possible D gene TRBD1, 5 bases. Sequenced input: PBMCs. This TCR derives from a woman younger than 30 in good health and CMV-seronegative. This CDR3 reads CLGQPQETQYF. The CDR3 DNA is TGTCTGGGGCAGCCTCAAGAGACCCAGTACTTC. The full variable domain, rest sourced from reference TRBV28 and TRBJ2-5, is DVKVTQSSRYLVKRTGEKVFLECVQDMDHENMFWYRQDPGLGLRLIYFSYDVKMKEKGDIPEGYSVSREKKERFSLILESASTNQTSMYLCLGQPQETQYFGPGTRLLVL.